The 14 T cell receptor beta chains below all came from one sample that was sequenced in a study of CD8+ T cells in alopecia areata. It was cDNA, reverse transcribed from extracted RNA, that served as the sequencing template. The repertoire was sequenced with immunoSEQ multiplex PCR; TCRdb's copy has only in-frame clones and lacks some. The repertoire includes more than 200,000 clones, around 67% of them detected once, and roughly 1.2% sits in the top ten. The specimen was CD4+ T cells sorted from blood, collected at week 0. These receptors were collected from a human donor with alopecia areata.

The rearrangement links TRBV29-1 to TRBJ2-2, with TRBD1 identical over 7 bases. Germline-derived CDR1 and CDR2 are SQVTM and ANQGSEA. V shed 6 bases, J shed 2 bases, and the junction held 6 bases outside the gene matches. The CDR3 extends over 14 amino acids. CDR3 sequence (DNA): TGCAGCGTCGGAACAGGGGCCAACACCGGGGAGCTGTTTTTT. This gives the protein CSVGTGANTGELFF.

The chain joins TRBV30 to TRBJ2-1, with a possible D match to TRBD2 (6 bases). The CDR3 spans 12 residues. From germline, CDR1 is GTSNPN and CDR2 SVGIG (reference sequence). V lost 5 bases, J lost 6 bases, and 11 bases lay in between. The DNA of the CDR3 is TGTGCCTGGGTGGGACTGGTCAATGAGCAGTTCTTC. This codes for CAWVGLVNEQFF. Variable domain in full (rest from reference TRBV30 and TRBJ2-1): SQTIHQWPATLVQPVGSPLSLECTVEGTSNPNLYWYRQAAGRGLQLLFYSVGIGQISSEVPQNLSASRPQDRQFILSSKKLLLSDSGFYLCAWVGLVNEQFFGPGTRLTVL.

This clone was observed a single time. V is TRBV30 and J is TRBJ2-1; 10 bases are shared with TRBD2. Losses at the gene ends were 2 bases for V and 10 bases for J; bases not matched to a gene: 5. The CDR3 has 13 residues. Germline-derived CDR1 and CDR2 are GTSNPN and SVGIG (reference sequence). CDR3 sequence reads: CAWSLLAGLEQFF. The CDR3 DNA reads TGTGCCTGGAGTTTACTAGCGGGGTTGGAGCAGTTCTTC.

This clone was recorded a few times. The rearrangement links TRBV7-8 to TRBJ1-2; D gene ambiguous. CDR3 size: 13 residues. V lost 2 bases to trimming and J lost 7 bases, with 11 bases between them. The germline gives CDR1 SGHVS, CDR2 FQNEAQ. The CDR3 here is CASSLLGVGGYTF. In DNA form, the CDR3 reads TGTGCCAGCAGCTTATTGGGTGTCGGTGGCTACACCTTC.

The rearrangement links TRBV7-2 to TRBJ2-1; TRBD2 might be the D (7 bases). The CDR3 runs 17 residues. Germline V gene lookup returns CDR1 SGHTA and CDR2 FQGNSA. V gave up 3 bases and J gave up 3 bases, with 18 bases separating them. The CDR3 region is CASSFVNKGGVYNEQFF. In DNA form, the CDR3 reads TGTGCCAGCAGCTTCGTGAATAAGGGGGGGGTCTACAATGAGCAGTTCTTC.

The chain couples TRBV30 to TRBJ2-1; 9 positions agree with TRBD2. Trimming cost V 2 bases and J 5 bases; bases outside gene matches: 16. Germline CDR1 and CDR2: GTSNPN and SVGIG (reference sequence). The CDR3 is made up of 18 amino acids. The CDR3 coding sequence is TGTGCCTGGAGTCTGGGTATCCATCCGGGACTAGCCCACAATGAGCAGTTCTTC. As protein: CAWSLGIHPGLAHNEQFF. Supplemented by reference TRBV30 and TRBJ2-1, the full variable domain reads SQTIHQWPATLVQPVGSPLSLECTVEGTSNPNLYWYRQAAGRGLQLLFYSVGIGQISSEVPQNLSASRPQDRQFILSSKKLLLSDSGFYLCAWSLGIHPGLAHNEQFFGPGTRLTVL.

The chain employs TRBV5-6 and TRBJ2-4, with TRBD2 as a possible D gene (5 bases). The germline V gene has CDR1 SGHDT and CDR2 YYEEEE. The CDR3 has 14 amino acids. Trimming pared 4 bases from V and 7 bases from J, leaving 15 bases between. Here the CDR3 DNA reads TGTGCCAGCAGCACCGGACTGGGGATTAACATTCAGTACTTC. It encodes CASSTGLGINIQYF.

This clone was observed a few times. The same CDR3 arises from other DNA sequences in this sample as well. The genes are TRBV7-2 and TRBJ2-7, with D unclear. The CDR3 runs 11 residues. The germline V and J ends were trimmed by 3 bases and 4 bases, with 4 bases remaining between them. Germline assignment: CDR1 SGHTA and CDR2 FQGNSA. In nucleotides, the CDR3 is TGTGCCAGCAGCTTCCGTTACGAGCAGTACTTC. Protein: CASSFRYEQYF.

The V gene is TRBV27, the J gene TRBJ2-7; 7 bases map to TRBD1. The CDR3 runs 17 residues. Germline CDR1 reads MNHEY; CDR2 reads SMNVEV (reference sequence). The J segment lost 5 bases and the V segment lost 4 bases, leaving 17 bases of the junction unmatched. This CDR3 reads CASSWRTTGQTHDEQYF. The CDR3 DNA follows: TGTGCCAGCAGTTGGAGGACGACAGGGCAAACCCACGACGAGCAGTACTTC.

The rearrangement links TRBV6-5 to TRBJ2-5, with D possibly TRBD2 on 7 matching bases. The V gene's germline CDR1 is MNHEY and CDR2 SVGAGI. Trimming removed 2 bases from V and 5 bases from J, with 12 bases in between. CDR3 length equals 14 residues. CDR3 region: CASSYGGAAETQYF. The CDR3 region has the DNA TGTGCCAGCAGTTACGGGGGGGCCGCGGAGACCCAGTACTTC.

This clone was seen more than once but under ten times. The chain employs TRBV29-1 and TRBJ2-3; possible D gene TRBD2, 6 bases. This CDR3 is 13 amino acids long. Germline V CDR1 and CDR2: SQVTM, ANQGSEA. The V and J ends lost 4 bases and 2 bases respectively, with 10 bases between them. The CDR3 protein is CSVAAGPTDTQYF. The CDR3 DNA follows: TGCAGCGTTGCCGCGGGACCCACAGATACGCAGTATTTT.

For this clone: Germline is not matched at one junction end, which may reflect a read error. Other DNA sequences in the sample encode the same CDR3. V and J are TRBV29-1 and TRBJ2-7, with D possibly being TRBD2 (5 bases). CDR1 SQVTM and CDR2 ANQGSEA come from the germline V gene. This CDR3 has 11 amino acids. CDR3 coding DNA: TGTAGCGTTACCGTAATATACGAGCAGTACTTC. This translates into CSVTVIYEQYF.

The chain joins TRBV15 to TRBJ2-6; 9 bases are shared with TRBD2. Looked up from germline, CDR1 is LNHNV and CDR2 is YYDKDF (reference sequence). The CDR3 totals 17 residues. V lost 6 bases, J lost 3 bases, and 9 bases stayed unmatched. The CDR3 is CATSPAGGRYGANVLTF. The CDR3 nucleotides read TGTGCCACCAGTCCAGCGGGGGGCCGTTATGGGGCCAACGTCCTGACTTTC.

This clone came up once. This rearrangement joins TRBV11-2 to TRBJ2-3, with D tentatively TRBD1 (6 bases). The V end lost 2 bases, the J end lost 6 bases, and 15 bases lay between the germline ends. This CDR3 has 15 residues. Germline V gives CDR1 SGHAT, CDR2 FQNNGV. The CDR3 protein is CASSLTGQMADTQYF. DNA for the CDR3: TGTGCCAGCAGCTTAACAGGACAGATGGCGGATACGCAGTATTTT.